Described below is a single TCR beta chain sequence and its context. Antigen: not known. Time point meaning: sample taken at primary tumor resection. Samples came from 72 TRACERx patients with untreated early-stage lung cancer. Researchers sequenced whole RNA taken from tumor, nontumor lung or frozen PBMC without sorting. Carried by each TCR cDNA molecule was a unique molecular identifier. TCRdb reprocessed the 5' RACE reads via MiXCR and lists one record per CDR3 protein. In the table there are about 8,100 distinct CDR3 sequences, approximately 12% of which are singletons. The CDR3 has 15 residues. Trimming cost V 2 bases and J 4 bases; bases outside gene matches: 5. Germline V gene lookup returns CDR1 MDHEN and CDR2 SYDVKM. This sample stems from a study of spatial heterogeneity in lung cancer. Broader study findings: Tracking of tumor mutation counts was seen in expanded intratumoral alpha and beta TCR counts.

V usage is TRBV28 and J usage is TRBJ2-1; 7 nucleotides agree with TRBD2. The clonotype comes from a male donor with early-stage non-small cell lung cancer. The sample was lung tumor tissue, taken at surgery. DNA for the CDR3: TGTGCCAGCAGTTTACGCGGGAGCCGATACAATGAGCAGTTCTTC. It translates to CASSLRGSRYNEQFF.